A single sample is the source of the 6 T cell receptor beta chains below, sequenced in a study of a mutant IDH1 vaccine in newly diagnosed glioma. Time point: week 47, end of study. The content of each vaccine dose was 300 ug of mutant IDH1 20-mer peptide, and topical imiquimod accompanied it. These receptors' antigens are unknown. Only in-frame clones appear in the TCRdb table, and some are missing; sequencing was by immunoSEQ multiplex PCR. The sample gives around 54,000 clones, under 85% of which show up once; around 3.5% is in the top ten. Sequenced material: PBMCs, taken from a glioma patient whose treatment included an IDH1 peptide vaccine. The receptors stem from a woman in her fifties or sixties with glioma.

V is TRBV7-2 and J is TRBJ1-2, with 11 positions matching TRBD1. The CDR3 loop spans 14 amino acids. The V and J ends lost 4 bases and 4 bases, in that order; junction bases with no gene match: 2. The V gene's germline CDR1 is SGHTA and CDR2 FQGNSA. In nucleotides, the CDR3 is TGTGCCAGCAGCTCGGACAGGGGGCTCTATGGCTACACCTTC. This encodes CASSSDRGLYGYTF.

This chain joins TRBV29-1 and TRBJ2-1; D might be TRBD1 (6 bases). From germline, CDR1 is SQVTM and CDR2 ANQGSEA. V lost 3 bases to trimming and J lost 16 bases, with 19 bases between them. The CDR3 has 12 amino acids. CDR3 nucleotides: TGCAGCGTTGAGGACGTGGGGGCCGAACAATTCTTC. This sequence encodes CSVEDVGAEQFF.

This sequence joins TRBV2 and TRBJ1-1; D unresolved. The CDR3 consists of 10 residues. Deletions cut 3 bases from V and 6 bases from J, with 2 bases between. The germline V gene has CDR1 SNHLY and CDR2 FYNNEI. CDR3 loop: CASSDPEAFF. CDR3 DNA sequence: TGTGCCAGCAGTGACCCTGAAGCTTTCTTT.

The rearrangement joins TRBV28 to TRBJ1-1; TRBD1 is a possible D gene (6 bases). Germline CDR1 reads MDHEN; CDR2 reads SYDVKM. The CDR3 runs 14 residues. Between the trimmed V and J ends, which lost 3 bases and 5 bases, there was a span of 13 bases. The CDR3 protein is CASSLTGAGTEAFF. The CDR3, as DNA: TGTGCCAGCAGTTTGACGGGGGCAGGGACTGAAGCTTTCTTT.

The chain links TRBV6-6 to TRBJ2-7; D not resolved. Germline V gene lookup returns CDR1 MNHNY and CDR2 SVGAGI (reference sequence). This CDR3 has 13 residues. With 5 bases removed from V and 6 bases from J, the gap between germline ends came to 14 bases. DNA of the CDR3: TGTGCCAGCAGTCTTTCAGGACCTGGCGAGCAGTACTTC. Translation gives CASSLSGPGEQYF.

Only one count was recorded for this clone. The chain employs TRBV4-1 and TRBJ1-2; the match to TRBD1 covers 8 bases. J lost 3 bases, V lost 6 bases, and 12 bases had no gene match. Germline values: CDR1 MGHRA, CDR2 YSYEKL. The CDR3 spans 16 residues. The CDR3 coding sequence is TGCGCCAGCAGTCTAGGGACAGGCGGCGCCTACTATGGCTACACCTTC. Protein product: CASSLGTGGAYYGYTF.